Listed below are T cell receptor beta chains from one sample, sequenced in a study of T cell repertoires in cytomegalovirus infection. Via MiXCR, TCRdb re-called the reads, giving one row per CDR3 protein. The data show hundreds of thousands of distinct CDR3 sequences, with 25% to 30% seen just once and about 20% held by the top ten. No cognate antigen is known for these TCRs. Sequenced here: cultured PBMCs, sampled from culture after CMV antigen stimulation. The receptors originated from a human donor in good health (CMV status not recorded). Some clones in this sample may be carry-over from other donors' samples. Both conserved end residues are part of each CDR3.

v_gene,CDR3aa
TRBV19,CASSTSPGQGMNTEAFF
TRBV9,CASNDPSGTDTQYF
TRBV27,CASSFQREAQSYNEQFF
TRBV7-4,CASSSSTGGTEAFF
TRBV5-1,CASSLVGLAGRFAPDTQYF
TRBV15,CATSRVIPGKLFF
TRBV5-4,CASSDQGSLNEKLFF
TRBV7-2,CASSFRTGRSYNSPLHF
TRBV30,CAWTGKNTEAFF
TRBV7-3,CASRPSGDSGDTQYF
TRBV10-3,CAISESLGGADTQYF
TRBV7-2,CASSLGTTGTSPLHF
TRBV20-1,CSARGYNEQFF
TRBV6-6,CASSYIRGLRYF
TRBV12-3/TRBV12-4,CASSFSGGYTF
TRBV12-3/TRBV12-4,CASSLALGVAYNEQFF
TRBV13,CASSHGHTYEQYF
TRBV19,CASIRRPIPFEQYF
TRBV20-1,CSARDQAGLHQPQHF
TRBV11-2,CASSSPGLAGRETQYF
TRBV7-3,CASSPGPINEQFF
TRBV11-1,CASSLAGGHTQYF
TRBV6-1,CASTGWGIYEQYF
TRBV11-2,CASSSWTPELGTEAFF
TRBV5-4,CASSLRDGRLEQYF
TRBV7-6,CASTQPVNTEAFF
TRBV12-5,CASGLAPGSGELFF
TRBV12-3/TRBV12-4,CASTKGIGTDTQYF
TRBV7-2,CASIPSMGSMNEQFF
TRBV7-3,CASTLAGGPDEDTQYF
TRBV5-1,CASKLAGDWDEQFF
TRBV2,CASHQGHQNTGELFF
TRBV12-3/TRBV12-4,CASSPSSTGNTEAFF
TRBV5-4,CAFGSGSSRELFF
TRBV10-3,CAISESAGTVEQETQYF
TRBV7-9,CASSQRSGHGYTF
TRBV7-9,CASSAIGSSGNTIYF
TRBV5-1,CASSLERGGNNEQFF
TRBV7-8,CASSNTQGFYEQYF
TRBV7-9,CASSQGLGEENTEAFF
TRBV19,CASSTPGQGAGNEQFF
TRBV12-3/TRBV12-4,CASSLALTGTSGYNEQFF
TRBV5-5,CASSRTGRETQYF
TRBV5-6,CASSVTGVQTGTSVYNEQFF
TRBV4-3,CASSQIGTGGTEAFF
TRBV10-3,CAISAQEGQPQHF
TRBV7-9,CASSWGQANQPQHF
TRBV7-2,CASSLRSGRGVPTDTQYF
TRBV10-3,CAISETEQTGEFF